This TCR beta chain was found in a study of blood T cell repertoires in COVID-19. Across the whole study: Sources were T cells, B-cell-depleted T cells, or PBMCs; the material itself was cDNA or gDNA.

The V end was cut by 9 bases, the J end by 2 bases, with 13 bases between. The CDR3 length is 13 residues. From germline, CDR1 is LNHDA and CDR2 SQIVND (reference sequence). How the authors handled the data: Reference gene primer amplification in the assay estimated nucleated cell counts. This table comes from immunoSEQ multiplex PCR, and its TCRdb copy is limited to in-frame clones, with some not included. D and trimming come from the DNA, and the V and J calls and clone size come from that table. The sample consists of about 81,000 clones, 91% of them appearing once. The chain is built from TRBV19 and TRBJ1-2; a possible D gene is TRBD1 (5 bases). The sample comprised peripheral blood. The clonotype was recovered from a woman aged 50 to 60 in a cohort sampled during active COVID-19. The CDR3 nucleotides are TGTGCCAGCAGATTTTCAGGGAACTATGGCTACACCTTC. Protein: CASRFSGNYGYTF.